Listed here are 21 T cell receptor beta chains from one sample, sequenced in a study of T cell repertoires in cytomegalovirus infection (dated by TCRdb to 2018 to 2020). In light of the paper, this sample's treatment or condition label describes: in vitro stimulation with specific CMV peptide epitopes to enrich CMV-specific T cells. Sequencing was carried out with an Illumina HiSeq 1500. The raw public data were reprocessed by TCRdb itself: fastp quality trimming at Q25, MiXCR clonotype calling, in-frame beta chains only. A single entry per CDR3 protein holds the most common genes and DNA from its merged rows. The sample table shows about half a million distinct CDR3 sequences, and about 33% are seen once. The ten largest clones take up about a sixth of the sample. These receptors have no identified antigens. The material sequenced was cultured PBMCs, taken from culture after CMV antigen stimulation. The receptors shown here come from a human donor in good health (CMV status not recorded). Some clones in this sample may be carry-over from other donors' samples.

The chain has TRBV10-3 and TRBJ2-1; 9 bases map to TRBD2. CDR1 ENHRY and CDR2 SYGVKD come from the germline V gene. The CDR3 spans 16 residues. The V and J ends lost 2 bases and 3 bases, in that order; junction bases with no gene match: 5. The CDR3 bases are TGTGCCATCAGTGAGGCGTTAGCGGGAGTCTACAATGAGCAGTTCTTC. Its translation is CAISEALAGVYNEQFF.

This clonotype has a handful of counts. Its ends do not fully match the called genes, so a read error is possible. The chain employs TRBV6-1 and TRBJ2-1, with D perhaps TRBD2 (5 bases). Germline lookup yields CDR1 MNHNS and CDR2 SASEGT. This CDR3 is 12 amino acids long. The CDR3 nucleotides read TGTGCCAGCAGTGCCGCGGCGGGCATATGCGTCTTC. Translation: CASSAAAGICVF.

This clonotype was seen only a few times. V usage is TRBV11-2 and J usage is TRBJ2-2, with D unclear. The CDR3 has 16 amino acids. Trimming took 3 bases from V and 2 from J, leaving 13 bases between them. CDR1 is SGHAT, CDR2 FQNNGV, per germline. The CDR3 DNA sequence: TGTGCCAGCAGCTTTACCATTCGCGGCAACACCGGGGAGCTGTTTTTT. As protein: CASSFTIRGNTGELFF.

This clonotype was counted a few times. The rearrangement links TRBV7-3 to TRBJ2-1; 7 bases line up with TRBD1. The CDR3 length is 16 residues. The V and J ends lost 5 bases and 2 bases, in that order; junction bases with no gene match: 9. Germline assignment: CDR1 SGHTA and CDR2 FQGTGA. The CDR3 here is CASSPQGPRPYNEQFF. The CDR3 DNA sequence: TGTGCCAGCAGCCCACAGGGGCCTCGCCCCTACAATGAGCAGTTCTTC.

CDR3 protein: CASNPLAGSNEQFF. The CDR3 DNA reads TGTGCCAGCAATCCCCTAGCGGGGAGCAATGAGCAGTTCTTC. The gene calls are TRBV27 and TRBJ2-1, with 9 positions matching TRBD2. The CDR3 length is 14 residues. The V and J ends lost 7 bases and 6 bases, in that order; junction bases with no gene match: 7. From germline, CDR1 is MNHEY and CDR2 SMNVEV (reference sequence).

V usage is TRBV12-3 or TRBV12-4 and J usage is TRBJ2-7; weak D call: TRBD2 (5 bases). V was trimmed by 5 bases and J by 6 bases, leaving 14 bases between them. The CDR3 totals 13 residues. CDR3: CASSRGRRGEQYV. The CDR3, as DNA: TGTGCCAGCAGTCGTGGACGTCGGGGCGAGCAGTACGTC.

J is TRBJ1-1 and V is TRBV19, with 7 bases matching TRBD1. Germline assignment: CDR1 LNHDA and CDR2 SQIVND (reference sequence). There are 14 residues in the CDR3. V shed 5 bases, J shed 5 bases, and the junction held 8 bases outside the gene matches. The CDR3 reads CASSALRGETEAFF. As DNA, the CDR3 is TGTGCCAGTAGTGCCCTCAGGGGGGAAACTGAAGCTTTCTTT.

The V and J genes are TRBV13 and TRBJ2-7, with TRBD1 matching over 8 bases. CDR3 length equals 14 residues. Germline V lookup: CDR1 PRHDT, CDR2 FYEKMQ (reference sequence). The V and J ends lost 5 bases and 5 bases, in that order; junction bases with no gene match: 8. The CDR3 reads CASSGSRGHDEQYF. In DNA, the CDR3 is TGTGCCAGCAGCGGATCCAGGGGGCACGACGAGCAGTACTTC.

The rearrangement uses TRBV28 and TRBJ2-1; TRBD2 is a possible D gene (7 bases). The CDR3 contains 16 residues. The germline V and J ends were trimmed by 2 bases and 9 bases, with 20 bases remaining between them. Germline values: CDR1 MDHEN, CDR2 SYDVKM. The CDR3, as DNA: TGTGCCAGCAGTTTAGAGGGGGGGGGGGCGAAGGGTGAGCAGTTCTTC. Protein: CASSLEGGGAKGEQFF.

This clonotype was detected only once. The CDR3 sequence: CATSDFQNTGELFF. The CDR3 bases are TGTGCCACCAGTGATTTCCAGAACACCGGGGAGCTGTTTTTT. The chain joins TRBV24-1 to TRBJ2-2, with unresolved D. The CDR3 is 14 amino acids. Trimming took 1 base from V and 1 from J, leaving 3 bases between them. From germline, CDR1 is KGHDR and CDR2 SFDVKD.

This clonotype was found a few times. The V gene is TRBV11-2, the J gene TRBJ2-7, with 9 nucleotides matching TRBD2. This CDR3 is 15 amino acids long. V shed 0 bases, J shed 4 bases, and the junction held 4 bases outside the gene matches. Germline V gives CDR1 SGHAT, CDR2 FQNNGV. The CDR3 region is CASSLDGGRVYEQYV. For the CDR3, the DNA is TGTGCCAGCAGCTTAGACGGCGGGAGGGTTTACGAGCAGTACGTC.

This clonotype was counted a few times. CDR3 DNA sequence: TGTGCCAGCAGGCGGGAATTGAACACTGAAGCTTTCTTT. Its protein is CASRRELNTEAFF. The chain recombines TRBV12-3 or TRBV12-4 with TRBJ1-1; no clear D. Trimming took 6 bases from V and 0 from J, leaving 8 bases between them. This CDR3 comprises 13 residues.

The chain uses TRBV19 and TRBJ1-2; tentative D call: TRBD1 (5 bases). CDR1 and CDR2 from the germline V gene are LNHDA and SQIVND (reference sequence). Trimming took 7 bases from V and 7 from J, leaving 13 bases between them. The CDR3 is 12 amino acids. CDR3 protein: CASTGAFAGYTF. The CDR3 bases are TGTGCCAGTACCGGGGCCTTTGCTGGCTACACCTTC.

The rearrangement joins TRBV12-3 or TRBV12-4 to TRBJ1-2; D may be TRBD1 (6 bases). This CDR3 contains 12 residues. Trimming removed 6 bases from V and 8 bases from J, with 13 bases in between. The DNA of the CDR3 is TGTGCCAGCAGGTCAGGGGTTGGAGGCTACACCTTC. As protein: CASRSGVGGYTF.

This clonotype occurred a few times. This chain's CDR3 is CASSPDRKTYEQYF. DNA for the CDR3: TGTGCCAGCAGTCCCGACAGGAAAACCTACGAGCAGTACTTC. The chain combines TRBV6-5 with TRBJ2-7; tentative D call: TRBD1 (6 bases). V lost 5 bases and J lost 2, with 13 bases in between. Germline-derived CDR1 and CDR2 are MNHEY and SVGAGI. The CDR3 extends over 14 amino acids.

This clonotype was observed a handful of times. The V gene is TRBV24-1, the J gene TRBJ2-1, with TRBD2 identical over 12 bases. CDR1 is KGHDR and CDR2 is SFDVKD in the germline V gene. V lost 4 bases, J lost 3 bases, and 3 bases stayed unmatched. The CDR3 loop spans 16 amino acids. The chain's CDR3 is CATSDATSGSYNEQFF. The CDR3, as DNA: TGTGCCACCAGTGACGCGACTAGCGGGAGCTACAATGAGCAGTTCTTC.

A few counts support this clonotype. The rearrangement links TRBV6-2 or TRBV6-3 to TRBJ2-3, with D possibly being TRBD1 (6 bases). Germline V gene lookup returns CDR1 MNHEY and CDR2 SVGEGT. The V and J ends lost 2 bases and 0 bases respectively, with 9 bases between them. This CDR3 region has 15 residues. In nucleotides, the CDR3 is TGTGCCAGCAGTTACGGACAGAGGAGCACAGATACGCAGTATTTT. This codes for CASSYGQRSTDTQYF.

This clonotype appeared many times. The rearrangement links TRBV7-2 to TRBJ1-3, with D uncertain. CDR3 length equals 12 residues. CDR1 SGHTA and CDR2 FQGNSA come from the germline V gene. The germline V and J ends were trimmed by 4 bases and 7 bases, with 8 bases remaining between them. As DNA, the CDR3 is TGTGCCAGCAGCTCCGGGGTCAACACCATATATTTT. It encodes CASSSGVNTIYF.

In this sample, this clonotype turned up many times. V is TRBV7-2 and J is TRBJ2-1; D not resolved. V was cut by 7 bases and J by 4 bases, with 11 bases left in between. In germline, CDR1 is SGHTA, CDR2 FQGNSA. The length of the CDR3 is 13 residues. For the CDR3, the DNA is TGTGCCAGCATCTTGCCCCCTTACAATGAGCAGTTCTTC. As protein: CASILPPYNEQFF.

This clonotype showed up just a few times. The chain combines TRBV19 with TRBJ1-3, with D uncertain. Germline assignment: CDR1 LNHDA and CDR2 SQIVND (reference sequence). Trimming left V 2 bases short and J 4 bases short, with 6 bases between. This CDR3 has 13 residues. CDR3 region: CASSILSGNTIYF. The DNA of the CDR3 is TGTGCCAGTAGTATACTTTCCGGAAACACCATATATTTT.

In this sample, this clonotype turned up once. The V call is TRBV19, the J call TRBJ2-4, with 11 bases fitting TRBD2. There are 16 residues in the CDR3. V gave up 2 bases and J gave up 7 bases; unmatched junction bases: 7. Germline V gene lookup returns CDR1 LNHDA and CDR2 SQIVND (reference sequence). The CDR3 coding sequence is TGTGCCAGTAGTATACCACCCGCTAGCGGGGGGAACATTCAGTACTTC. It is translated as CASSIPPASGGNIQYF.